The 30 T cell receptor beta chains below all came from one sample that was sequenced in a study of blood T cell repertoires in COVID-19. Produced via immunoSEQ multiplex PCR; TCRdb's table is partial and in-frame only. Of some 290,000 clones detected, roughly 93% appear once; the ten largest clones hold 2% to 2.5%. The sequencing input was PBMCs or T cells enriched from blood (not recorded which). These receptors were taken from a woman in her forties with acute COVID-19.

This chain uses TRBV13 with TRBJ2-7; the match to TRBD1 covers 7 bases. CDR3 size: 13 residues. V lost 1 base and J lost 5; bases outside the gene matches: 2. Per germline, CDR1 PRHDT and CDR2 FYEKMQ (reference sequence). CDR3 sequence reads: CASSLDRGDEQYF. DNA of the CDR3: TGTGCCAGCAGCTTAGACAGGGGCGACGAGCAGTACTTC.

This clone has just one count. The chain links TRBV3-1 (or the pseudogene TRBV3-2) to TRBJ1-2; the D gene is possibly TRBD1 (5 bases). V shed 1 base and J shed 7 bases, with 25 bases lying between them. This CDR3 contains 18 residues. Germline loops: CDR1 LGHDT, CDR2 YNNKEL (reference sequence). This CDR3 reads CASSQGGAGVASSGGYTF. The CDR3 DNA reads as TGTGCCAGCAGCCAAGGGGGCGCGGGGGTAGCGTCCTCCGGTGGCTACACCTTC.

This sequence joins TRBV5-1 and TRBJ1-6; possible D gene TRBD1, 6 bases. The CDR3 totals 16 residues. CDR1 and CDR2 (germline): SGHRS, YFSETQ. V was cut by 2 bases and J by 6 bases, with 15 bases left in between. As DNA, the CDR3 is TGCGCCAGCAGCTTCCTCACGGGGGGCGGTAATTCACCCCTCCACTTT. It specifies CASSFLTGGGNSPLHF. The full variable domain, completed using reference TRBV5-1 and TRBJ1-6, is KAGVTQTPRYLIKTRGQQVTLSCSPISGHRSVSWYQQTPGQGLQFLFEYFSETQRNKGNFPGRFSGRQFSNSRSEMNVSTLELGDSALYLCASSFLTGGGNSPLHFGNGTRLTVT.

This clone has only one observation. The CDR3 sequence is CASSLLGQGNQPQHF. CDR3 bases: TGTGCCAGCAGTTTACTGGGACAGGGGAATCAGCCCCAGCATTTT. The chain is built from TRBV27 and TRBJ1-5; 10 bases are a match to TRBD1. Trimming cost V 2 bases and J 4 bases; bases outside gene matches: 2. This CDR3 comprises 15 residues. Germline CDR1 MNHEY, CDR2 SMNVEV (reference sequence).

The gene calls are TRBV24-1 and TRBJ2-2, with TRBD2 as a possible D gene (6 bases). V was trimmed by 5 bases and J by 4 bases, leaving 19 bases between them. The germline CDR1 and CDR2 sequences are KGHDR and SFDVKD. The CDR3 is 17 amino acids. The CDR3 sequence: CATSGRWVGGTTGELFF. The CDR3 bases are TGTGCCACCAGTGGCCGGTGGGTTGGGGGGACCACCGGGGAGCTGTTTTTT.

The chain is built from TRBV27 and TRBJ1-6; maybe TRBD1 (5 bases). The germline V and J ends were trimmed by 7 bases and 8 bases, with 21 bases remaining between them. The CDR3 totals 16 residues. CDR1 MNHEY and CDR2 SMNVEV come from the germline V gene (reference sequence). CDR3 protein: CASTLGPKGVDSPLHF. DNA for the CDR3: TGTGCCAGCACCTTAGGTCCAAAAGGGGTAGATTCACCCCTCCACTTT.

This clone showed up just a few times. This chain joins TRBV28 and TRBJ1-5; no reliable D call. With 2 bases removed from V and 7 bases from J, the gap between germline ends came to 15 bases. Looked up from germline, CDR1 is MDHEN and CDR2 is SYDVKM. The CDR3 has 15 amino acids. The DNA of the CDR3 is TGTGCCAGCAGTTTAGTAGGGAGAGGGCACCAGCCCCAGCATTTT. This translates into CASSLVGRGHQPQHF. The whole variable domain, remainder taken from reference TRBV28 and TRBJ1-5, is DVKVTQSSRYLVKRTGEKVFLECVQDMDHENMFWYRQDPGLGLRLIYFSYDVKMKEKGDIPEGYSVSREKKERFSLILESASTNQTSMYLCASSLVGRGHQPQHFGDGTRLSIL.

The CDR3 region is CASRGTGRDYGYTF. CDR3 bases: TGTGCCAGCAGGGGGACAGGGAGGGACTATGGCTACACCTTC. The chain joins TRBV2 to TRBJ1-2, with 9 bases lining up with TRBD1. Trimming cost V 6 bases and J 3 bases; bases outside gene matches: 5. The CDR3 length is 14 residues. CDR1 is SNHLY and CDR2 is FYNNEI in the germline V gene.

This chain connects TRBV29-1 to TRBJ1-1; maybe TRBD1 (6 bases). This CDR3 has 14 amino acids. Germline V CDR1 and CDR2: SQVTM, ANQGSEA. Trimming cost V 5 bases and J 0 bases, with 13 bases left between them. CDR3 sequence (DNA): TGCAGCGTTAAATACAGGGCTATGAACACTGAAGCTTTCTTT. Protein product: CSVKYRAMNTEAFF.

The rearrangement uses TRBV28 and TRBJ1-6, with D tentatively TRBD1 (6 bases). The length of the CDR3 is 17 residues. Trimming removed 6 bases from V and 0 bases from J, with 15 bases in between. Per germline, CDR1 MDHEN and CDR2 SYDVKM. The chain's CDR3 is CASRGGDAGSYNSPLHF. The CDR3, as DNA: TGTGCCAGCAGAGGGGGGGACGCGGGCTCCTATAATTCACCCCTCCACTTT.

This chain uses TRBV18 with TRBJ2-6; 12 nucleotides align to TRBD1. The CDR3 is 21 amino acids. The germline gives CDR1 KGHSH, CDR2 LQKENI. The junction had 16 bases not matched to a gene; V was cut back by 3 bases and J by 4 bases. The CDR3 bases are TGTGCCAGCTCACCGGGACAGGGGGCTGGCGAACGAGGTTCGGGGGCCAACGTCCTGACTTTC. Encoded protein: CASSPGQGAGERGSGANVLTF.

This chain uses TRBV15 with TRBJ1-1; D unresolved. Germline V gene data show CDR1 as LNHNV and CDR2 as YYDKDF (reference sequence). V shed 0 bases and J shed 3 bases, with 8 bases lying between them. This CDR3 is built from 14 residues. This chain's CDR3 is CATSRDIGDTEAFF. CDR3 sequence (DNA): TGTGCCACCAGCAGAGATATTGGAGACACTGAAGCTTTCTTT.

The rearrangement links TRBV19 to TRBJ1-4, with D uncertain. The CDR3 is 14 residues long. The V and J ends lost 1 base and 8 bases respectively, with 11 bases between them. In germline, CDR1 is LNHDA, CDR2 SQIVND (reference sequence). CDR3 protein: CASSIGRTEEKLFF. CDR3 bases: TGTGCCAGTAGTATAGGTAGAACGGAGGAAAAACTGTTTTTT.

This chain uses TRBV19 with TRBJ1-5; D is ambiguous. This CDR3 comprises 13 residues. From germline, CDR1 is LNHDA and CDR2 SQIVND (reference sequence). Trimming took off 4 bases at V and 1 base at J, with 5 bases between the two ends. The CDR3 DNA is TGTGCCAGTAGTAGGGCAAGCAATCAGCCCCAGCATTTT. Amino acid sequence: CASSRASNQPQHF.

The chain links TRBV19 to TRBJ2-6; D might be TRBD2 (6 bases). The V and J ends lost 3 bases and 0 bases respectively, with 15 bases between them. Per germline, CDR1 LNHDA and CDR2 SQIVND (reference sequence). This CDR3 contains 18 residues. The CDR3 DNA reads TGTGCCAGTAGTATGGGAGGAACTCCCCTCTCTGGGGCCAACGTCCTGACTTTC. Its translation: CASSMGGTPLSGANVLTF.

The chain is built from TRBV10-3 and TRBJ2-5, with 8 bases fitting TRBD2. Germline assignment: CDR1 ENHRY and CDR2 SYGVKD. The CDR3 loop spans 16 amino acids. V dropped 4 bases and J dropped 1; count of bases not matched to a gene: 8. This CDR3 reads CAISVFAGGLQETQYF. DNA of the CDR3: TGTGCCATCAGTGTGTTTGCGGGGGGCCTCCAAGAGACCCAGTACTTC.

This rearrangement joins TRBV28 to TRBJ1-5; D might be TRBD1 (5 bases). Trimming removed 5 bases at V and 0 bases at J, with 17 bases between. This CDR3 spans 17 amino acids. Germline V gene lookup returns CDR1 MDHEN and CDR2 SYDVKM. CDR3 DNA: TGTGCCAGCAGTGGCCCGGCGGGGCATTATAGCAATCAGCCCCAGCATTTT. Residues: CASSGPAGHYSNQPQHF.

This sequence joins TRBV11-2 and TRBJ2-7, with 9 positions matching TRBD2. Losses at the gene ends were 1 base for V and 2 bases for J; bases not matched to a gene: 3. The CDR3 sequence is 15 residues long. Germline V gene sequence: CDR1 SGHAT, CDR2 FQNNGV. DNA of the CDR3: TGTGCCAGCAGCTTAGGGGGCGGGAGGGCCTACGAGCAGTACTTC. It translates to CASSLGGGRAYEQYF. The entire variable domain, with the rest obtained from reference TRBV11-2 and TRBJ2-7, is as follows: EAGVAQSPRYKIIEKRQSVAFWCNPISGHATLYWYQQILGQGPKLLIQFQNNGVVDDSQLPKDRFSAERLKGVDSTLKIQPAKLEDSAVYLCASSLGGGRAYEQYFGPGTRLTVT.

DNA for the CDR3: TGCGCCAGCAGCCCATTGCTGCCGGGACAGGGTTACATTGGTACGCAGTATTTT. It is translated as CASSPLLPGQGYIGTQYF. The rearrangement joins TRBV4-3 to TRBJ2-3; TRBD1 agrees at 9 bases. Germline CDR1 is LGHNA and CDR2 is YSLEER. Losses at the gene ends were 4 bases for V and 8 bases for J; bases not matched to a gene: 19. CDR3 length equals 18 residues.

CDR3 nucleotide sequence: TGTGCCAGCAGCCAATACAATGAGCAGTTCTTC. This codes for CASSQYNEQFF. The rearrangement joins TRBV11-2 to TRBJ2-1; D ambiguous. The V and J ends lost 5 bases and 4 bases respectively, with 3 bases between them. Germline CDR1 SGHAT, CDR2 FQNNGV. The CDR3 loop spans 11 amino acids.

V usage is TRBV15 and J usage is TRBJ1-5; no clear D gene. With 0 bases removed from V and 3 bases from J, the gap between germline ends came to 12 bases. CDR3 size: 16 residues. The germline CDR1 and CDR2 sequences are LNHNV and YYDKDF (reference sequence). This chain's CDR3 is CATSRDRGGFNQPQHF. Written as DNA, the CDR3 is TGTGCCACCAGCAGAGATCGGGGTGGATTCAATCAGCCCCAGCATTTT.

The V and J genes are TRBV7-2 and TRBJ2-7; 8 nucleotides line up with TRBD1. Trimming at V came to 1 base and at J to 0 bases, leaving 8 bases not matched to a gene. CDR3 length equals 17 residues. The germline V gene encodes CDR1 SGHTA and CDR2 FQGNSA. The CDR3 here is CASSLGGTGSSSYEQYF. In DNA form, the CDR3 reads TGTGCCAGCAGCTTAGGGGGGACAGGTTCGAGCTCCTACGAGCAGTACTTC.

V usage is TRBV28 and J usage is TRBJ1-6, with 8 bases identical to TRBD1. The CDR3 spans 16 residues. The J segment lost 12 bases and the V segment lost 3 bases, leaving 13 bases of the junction unmatched. CDR1 and CDR2 (germline): MDHEN, SYDVKM. In DNA, the CDR3 is TGTGCCAGCAGTTTTCGCCAGGGACAGGTTTTGCGACCCCTCCACTTT. Protein: CASSFRQGQVLRPLHF.

The chain carries TRBV2 and TRBJ1-1; maybe TRBD1 (5 bases). Germline CDR1 SNHLY, CDR2 FYNNEI. This CDR3 has 14 residues. Trimming shortened V by 7 bases and J by 0 bases, and 12 bases separated the two germline ends. In DNA form, the CDR3 reads TGTGCCAGCAATGTGCAGGGAATGAACACTGAAGCTTTCTTT. It specifies CASNVQGMNTEAFF.

CDR3 coding DNA: TGCGCCAGCAGCGGTCCAGGACTCGACACCGGGGAGCTGTTTTTT. It specifies CASSGPGLDTGELFF. The V gene is TRBV10-2, the J gene TRBJ2-2; tentative D call: TRBD2 (5 bases). Germline V gene lookup returns CDR1 WSHSY and CDR2 SAAADI. V was clipped by 6 bases and J by 3 bases, with 14 bases between them. This CDR3 contains 15 residues.

This clone occurred once. The V and J genes are TRBV5-3 and TRBJ2-5; 7 bases are a match to TRBD1. TRBV5-3 qualifies as an ORF whose function is uncertain. J gave up 7 bases and V 2 bases, and 11 bases lay outside the gene matches. This CDR3 contains 15 residues. This CDR3 is CARSFSGMSGGTQYF. DNA for the CDR3: TGTGCCAGAAGCTTTTCAGGCATGTCAGGGGGGACCCAGTACTTC.

The gene calls are TRBV5-6 and TRBJ1-5; no definite D call. This CDR3 comprises 14 residues. Trimming took 4 bases from V and 0 from J, leaving 8 bases between them. Germline CDR1 is SGHDT and CDR2 is YYEEEE. This chain's CDR3 is CASSAFPSNQPQHF. The CDR3 coding sequence is TGTGCCAGCAGCGCGTTCCCTAGCAATCAGCCCCAGCATTTT.

This chain connects TRBV10-3 to TRBJ2-1; TRBD1 agrees at 8 bases. Germline CDR1 is ENHRY and CDR2 is SYGVKD. The CDR3 has 15 residues. Germline trimming cut 1 base from V and 7 bases from J; bases unmatched to any gene: 6. The CDR3 DNA follows: TGTGCCATCAGTGAGTGGGACAGGACTACTAATGAGCAGTTCTTC. Its translation: CAISEWDRTTNEQFF.

This chain links TRBV5-1 with TRBJ2-1, with a weak D call TRBD2 (5 bases). Between the trimmed V and J ends, which lost 6 bases and 0 bases, there was a span of 10 bases. The CDR3 extends over 14 amino acids. CDR1 SGHRS and CDR2 YFSETQ come from the germline V gene. The CDR3 loop is CASTPSGSYNEQFF. In DNA form, the CDR3 reads TGCGCCAGCACCCCCAGCGGCTCCTACAATGAGCAGTTCTTC.

The rearrangement links TRBV11-3 to TRBJ2-3; D possibly matches TRBD1 or TRBD2 (6 bases each). Trimming took 5 bases from V and 2 from J, leaving 26 bases between them. CDR3 length equals 19 residues. Germline lookup yields CDR1 SGHNT and CDR2 YENEEA. The CDR3 reads CASSVGGRVAEPPTDTQYF. The CDR3 nucleotides read TGTGCCAGCAGCGTAGGGGGTCGGGTAGCGGAGCCCCCCACAGATACGCAGTATTTT. Full variable domain (missing parts from reference TRBV11-3 and TRBJ2-3): EAGVVQSPRYKIIEKKQPVAFWCNPISGHNTLYWYLQNLGQGPELLIRYENEEAVDDSQLPKDRFSAERLKGVDSTLKIQPAELGDSAVYLCASSVGGRVAEPPTDTQYFGPGTRLTVL.